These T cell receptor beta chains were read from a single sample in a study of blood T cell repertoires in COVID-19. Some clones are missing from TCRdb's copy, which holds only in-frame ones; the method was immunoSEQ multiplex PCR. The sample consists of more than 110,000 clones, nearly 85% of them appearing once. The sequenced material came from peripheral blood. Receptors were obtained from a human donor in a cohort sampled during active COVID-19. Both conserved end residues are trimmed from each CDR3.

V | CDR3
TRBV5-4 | ASNQRASGGSDTQY
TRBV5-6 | ASSAGLAGVDTQY
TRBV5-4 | ASRGPSGGNTGELF
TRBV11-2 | ASSILGVLDTEAF
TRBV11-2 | ASSSRTSGGTHH
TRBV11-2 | ASSLSRSGELF
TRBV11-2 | ASSRGTSGRAGETQY
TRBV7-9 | ASSLAISGVTEAF
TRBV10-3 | AISAHPGGGRIDSPLH
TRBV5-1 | ASSLGSGNQPQH
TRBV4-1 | ASSQDSGGSIQY
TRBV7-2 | ASRKRGGEEQY